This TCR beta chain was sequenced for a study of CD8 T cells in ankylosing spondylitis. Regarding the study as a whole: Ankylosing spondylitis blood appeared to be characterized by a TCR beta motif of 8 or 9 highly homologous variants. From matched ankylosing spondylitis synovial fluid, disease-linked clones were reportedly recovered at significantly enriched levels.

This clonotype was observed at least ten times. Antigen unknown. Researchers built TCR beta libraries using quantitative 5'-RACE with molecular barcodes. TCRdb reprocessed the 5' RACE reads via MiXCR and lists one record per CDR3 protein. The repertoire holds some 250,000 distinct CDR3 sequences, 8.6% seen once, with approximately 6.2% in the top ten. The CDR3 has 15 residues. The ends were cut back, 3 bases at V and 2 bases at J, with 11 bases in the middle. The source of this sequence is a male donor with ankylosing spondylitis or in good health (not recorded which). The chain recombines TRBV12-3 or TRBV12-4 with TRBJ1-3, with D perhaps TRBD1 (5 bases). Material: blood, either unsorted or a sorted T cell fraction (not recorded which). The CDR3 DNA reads TGTGCCAGCAGTTTTGAGGGGATCGCTGGAAACACCATATATTTT. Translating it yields CASSFEGIAGNTIYF.